The TCR beta chain under discussion was sequenced for a study of vaccination effects on CD4 cells after COVID-19 (dated by TCRdb to 2021 to 2024). Turning to the overall study: Across the study, the median time from the second dose to post-vaccine sampling was 72 days (range 14 to 241). SARS-CoV-2 spike-specific CD4+ TCR repertoires from before and after mRNA vaccination were compared in COVID-19 convalescent patients and in infection-naive vaccine recipients. The full study included around ten COVID-19 convalescent patients and a few SARS-CoV-2-naive healthy vaccine recipients. Cultures from other donors in the study were sequenced using the Oncomine TCR Beta short-read assay on an Illumina iSeq 100.

This clone was observed once. This receptor's antigen is unknown. No per-base quality is available; no much larger clone lies one base away. Study-wide findings and limitations: Only a small number of convalescent patients were included, and no early post-infection timepoints were available, which limited the study. Among healthy vaccine recipients, nearly all vaccine-induced clones were SARS-CoV-2 mono-reactive, and only 1 of 255 was cross-reactive with common cold coronaviruses. Marked clonal contraction was observed in both infection-induced and vaccine-induced clones at late post-vaccination timepoints, consistent with waning T cell responses.

Counted from cysteine to phenylalanine, this CDR3 has 15 amino acids. This entry keeps only the CDR3 DNA: 45 bases, framed from base 1. The germline V and J ends show losses of 1 base and 4 bases respectively, and no gene match explains 5 bases of the junction. The germline V gene provides CDR1 SGHRS and CDR2 YFSETQ. The ViraFEST assay stimulated PBMC with viral peptide pools and then used TCR sequencing to identify antigen-specific CD4+ T cell clonotypes by expansion. After approximately 11 days of culture, CD4+ T cells were isolated with the EasySep CD4+ T cell isolation kit. Two doses of either the BNT162b2 or the mRNA-1273 mRNA SARS-CoV-2 vaccine were administered to participants. Negative nucleocapsid antibody results before and after vaccination confirmed that the healthy vaccine recipients had no prior SARS-CoV-2 infection. Some 2 million PBMC per well were cultured in IMDM with about 5.1% human AB serum, around 10 IU/ml IL-2 and gentamicin, plus 10 ug/ml peptides. On days 3 and 7, half of the culture medium was replaced with fresh IL-2-containing medium. Unless noted otherwise, every peptide stimulation condition was grown in triplicate wells. PBMC were separated from whole blood using Ficoll-Paque Plus gradient centrifugation and were then either cryopreserved at -140C or used fresh. The overlapping peptide pools covered the spike proteins of SARS-CoV-2 and of the common cold coronaviruses HCoV-NL63, HCoV-OC43 and HCoV-229E. Genomic DNA was extracted from cultured CD4+ T cells with the QIAamp micro DNA kit.

Libraries were constructed by the immunoSEQ multiplex PCR assay. DNA from the cultured, isolated CD4+ T cells was subjected to TCR beta CDR3 sequencing. The authors' analysis ran thus. The analysis removed non-productive TCR sequences, trimmed reads to the CDR3 region, and retained only CDR3s that were 7 or more amino acids long. Antigen-specific clonotypes were identified using the MANAFEST web app by comparison of expansion in peptide wells against reference cultures. To be called positive, a clone needed expansion at FDR<0.05 compared with the reference and with all other wells, an odds ratio greater than 5, and a frequency greater than 0.1% in two replicate wells. A clonotype was called cross-reactive if it was significantly expanded both in SARS-CoV-2 spike wells and in at least one common cold coronavirus spike condition. CDR3 similarity was assessed by Levenshtein distance using the stringdist R package, and unrooted trees were constructed with ape in R 3.6.1. TCRdb obtained this table from immuneACCESS and retained in-frame rearrangements with V and J assigned. These tables miss some clones; where compared with another copy, unresolved V genes account for less than half of the shortfall, and the remainder is unexplained. Clonal size and the V and J genes are those of that table, whereas D and trimming came from the DNA. For this sample there are over 80,000 clones; around four fifths appear just once. About 1% of the sample is held by the ten biggest clonotypes.

The chain joins TRBV5-1 to TRBJ2-5; TRBD2 agrees with 9 junctional bases. The source was CD4+ T cells from PBMCs cultured with HCoV-OC43 spike peptides, collected after COVID-19 vaccination. This specimen's cell subset or site label, per the study, means: HCoV-OC43 spike overlapping peptide pool stimulation. The clonotype was recovered from a human donor who received a COVID-19 vaccine. For the CDR3, the sequence is CASSLSGGLGETQYF. The nucleotide sequence reads TGCGCCAGCAGCTTGAGCGGGGGGCTAGGAGAGACCCAGTACTTC.